One and the same sample provided the 20 T cell receptor beta chains below, sequenced in a study of OX40 agonist ivuxolimab in advanced cancers. Receptor amplification or capture employed the immunoSEQ multiplex PCR assay. As stored in TCRdb, this immuneACCESS dataset retains in-frame rearrangements with V and J assigned. A fraction of the clones does not appear; measured against another copy, unresolved V genes explain less than half of the discrepancy, and the remainder lacks a known reason. The sample table lists 30,000 to 40,000 clones, approximately 80% of them with a count of one. The ten largest clones capture around 25% of the sample. Sequences were derived from CD4+ or CD8+ T cells sorted from blood, sampled in a trial of the OX40 agonist ivuxolimab. These receptors were taken from an adult with an advanced solid tumor such as melanoma, head and neck, liver or kidney cancer.

The V gene is TRBV4-2, the J gene TRBJ2-1, with a possible D match to TRBD2 (7 bases). This CDR3 is 16 amino acids long. The V gene's germline CDR1 is LGHNA and CDR2 YNFKEQ. Trimming removed 1 base from V and 2 bases from J, with 12 bases in between. CDR3 sequence: CASSQVGGGPYNEQFF. CDR3 nucleotide sequence: TGTGCCAGCAGCCAAGTTGGGGGGGGGCCCTACAATGAGCAGTTCTTC.

Here the CDR3 DNA reads TGTGCCAGCAGCTCGATGGGGAACACTGAAGCTTTCTTT. Its translation: CASSSMGNTEAFF. The chain links TRBV7-2 to TRBJ1-1; D not certain. Germline-derived CDR1 and CDR2 are SGHTA and FQGNSA. The CDR3 runs 13 residues. V lost 4 bases, J lost 1 base, and 7 bases lay in between.

The rearrangement joins TRBV5-8 to TRBJ2-7, with 7 bases aligning to TRBD1. Germline V gene data show CDR1 as SGHTS and CDR2 as YDEGEE. The CDR3 spans 16 residues. V trimming: 0 bases; J trimming: 2 bases; junction bases outside the gene matches: 8. CDR3 nucleotide sequence: TGTGCCAGCAGCTTGGCCCCGCCAGGGGGACCCTACGAGCAGTACTTC. Protein product: CASSLAPPGGPYEQYF. Full variable domain (missing parts from reference TRBV5-8 and TRBJ2-7): EAGVTQSPTHLIKTRGQQATLRCSPISGHTSVYWYQQALGLGLQFLLWYDEGEERNRGNFPPRFSGRQFPNYSSELNVNALELEDSALYLCASSLAPPGGPYEQYFGPGTRLTVT.

The chain uses TRBV6-1 and TRBJ2-3; D remains unclear. This CDR3 is 13 amino acids long. V lost 5 bases to trimming and J lost 0 bases, with 6 bases between them. The germline V gene encodes CDR1 MNHNS and CDR2 SASEGT. The CDR3: CASSFVSTDTQYF. The DNA for the CDR3 is TGTGCCAGCAGTTTTGTGAGCACAGATACGCAGTATTTT.

The chain uses TRBV18 and TRBJ2-3; D ambiguous. Germline lookup yields CDR1 KGHSH and CDR2 LQKENI. Deletions cut 3 bases from V and 2 bases from J, with 9 bases between. The CDR3 totals 14 residues. This CDR3 is CASSPFGYTDTQYF. CDR3 bases: TGTGCCAGCTCACCGTTCGGGTACACAGATACGCAGTATTTT.

V and J are TRBV9 and TRBJ1-1, with 8 positions matching TRBD1. V shed 1 base, J shed 3 bases, and the junction held 11 bases outside the gene matches. The CDR3 consists of 17 residues. Germline CDR1 reads SGDLS; CDR2 reads YYNGEE. The CDR3 sequence is CASSVNPGGRTHTEAFF. For the CDR3, the DNA is TGTGCCAGCAGCGTAAACCCAGGGGGCCGGACACACACTGAAGCTTTCTTT.

This clone has only a few counts. This chain connects TRBV6-5 to TRBJ1-6; 7 nucleotides agree with TRBD1. Germline V gene lookup returns CDR1 MNHEY and CDR2 SVGAGI. This CDR3 comprises 14 residues. V shed 5 bases, J shed 9 bases, and the junction held 7 bases outside the gene matches. Here the CDR3 reads CASSPGQSSSPLHF. The CDR3 DNA sequence: TGTGCCAGCAGTCCGGGACAGTCAAGTTCACCCCTCCACTTT.

CDR3 sequence: CASRSRGTEAFF. CDR3 bases: TGCGCCAGCAGGTCAAGAGGCACTGAAGCTTTCTTT. This sequence joins TRBV10-2 and TRBJ1-1; D ambiguous. Between the trimmed V and J ends, which lost 6 bases and 4 bases, there was a span of 9 bases. CDR1 is WSHSY, CDR2 SAAADI, per germline. The CDR3 runs to 12 residues.

This chain joins TRBV18 and TRBJ2-2; weak D call: TRBD1 (6 bases). This CDR3 is built from 14 residues. Germline V CDR1 and CDR2: KGHSH, LQKENI. Trimming pared 0 bases from V and 5 bases from J, leaving 7 bases between. The chain's CDR3 is CASSPPQGTGELFF. As DNA, the CDR3 is TGTGCCAGCTCACCACCCCAGGGGACCGGGGAGCTGTTTTTT.

The chain has TRBV21-1 and TRBJ2-7; TRBD1, the table's D call, lacks a check against the DNA. TRBV21-1 constitutes a pseudogene. The CDR3 is made up of 8 amino acids. The CDR3 DNA reads TGTGCCACCGAGACACAGTACGTC. Translated: CATETQYV.

This clone was seen only once. The chain has TRBV30 and TRBJ2-6; a weak D match, TRBD2 (6 bases). This CDR3 contains 15 residues. CDR1 GTSNPN and CDR2 SVGIG come from the germline V gene (reference sequence). V gave up 6 bases and J gave up 0 bases, with 12 bases separating them. DNA of the CDR3: TGTGCCTGTACTTTGGGGGGCTCTGGGGCCAACGTCCTGACTTTC. Amino acid sequence: CACTLGGSGANVLTF. The complete variable domain, with remaining parts taken from reference TRBV30 and TRBJ2-6, reads SQTIHQWPATLVQPVGSPLSLECTVEGTSNPNLYWYRQAAGRGLQLLFYSVGIGQISSEVPQNLSASRPQDRQFILSSKKLLLSDSGFYLCACTLGGSGANVLTFGAGSRLTVL.

The chain links TRBV6-5 to TRBJ1-3, with 7 bases that match TRBD1. J lost 2 bases, V lost 5 bases, and 6 bases had no gene match. Germline CDR1 and CDR2: MNHEY and SVGAGI. The length of the CDR3 is 15 residues. The CDR3 region is CASSSHRGTGNTIYF. The CDR3 DNA reads TGTGCCAGCAGTAGTCACAGGGGAACTGGAAACACCATATATTTT.

This sequence joins TRBV7-2 and TRBJ1-5; D unclear. The CDR3 covers 13 residues. Germline V gives CDR1 SGHTA, CDR2 FQGNSA. Trimming removed 5 bases from V and 0 bases from J, with 5 bases in between. The CDR3 spells CASSTYSNQPQHF. In DNA form, the CDR3 reads TGTGCCAGCAGCACGTATAGCAATCAGCCCCAGCATTTT.

The chain joins TRBV27 to TRBJ2-3, with 9 positions matching TRBD1. The V and J ends lost 10 bases and 2 bases, in that order; junction bases with no gene match: 7. This CDR3 region has 14 residues. CDR1 MNHEY and CDR2 SMNVEV come from the germline V gene (reference sequence). CDR3 in amino acids: CATKGTGSTDTQYF. CDR3 in DNA: TGTGCCACCAAGGGGACAGGGTCCACAGATACGCAGTATTTT.

The rearrangement uses TRBV19 and TRBJ1-2, with D possibly matching TRBD1 (5 bases). This CDR3 has 17 residues. Looked up from germline, CDR1 is LNHDA and CDR2 is SQIVND (reference sequence). V was pared by 2 bases and J by 0 bases, with 16 bases between. The CDR3 region is CASSINPGRGTNYGYTF. Here the CDR3 DNA reads TGTGCCAGTAGTATAAACCCCGGGCGGGGCACTAACTATGGCTACACCTTC. The complete variable domain, with remaining parts taken from reference TRBV19 and TRBJ1-2, reads DGGITQSPKYLFRKEGQNVTLSCEQNLNHDAMYWYRQDPGQGLRLIYYSQIVNDFQKGDIAEGYSVSREKKESFPLTVTSAQKNPTAFYLCASSINPGRGTNYGYTFGSGTRLTVV.

This clone was seen a handful of times. The chain employs TRBV9 and TRBJ2-3, with TRBD1 matching 12 bases. The CDR3 extends over 14 amino acids. The germline gives CDR1 SGDLS, CDR2 YYNGEE. After removal of 2 bases from V and 8 bases from J, the junction contained 3 bases not matched to a gene. The CDR3 DNA reads TGTGCCAGCAGCGTGGGGACAGGGGGCCTTACGCAGTATTTT. Its protein product is CASSVGTGGLTQYF.

The chain links TRBV6-5 to TRBJ2-3; D gene ambiguous. The CDR3 totals 13 residues. Germline V gene data show CDR1 as MNHEY and CDR2 as SVGAGI. Trimming cost V 5 bases and J 0 bases, with 6 bases left between them. The CDR3: CASSQTSTDTQYF. CDR3 nucleotides: TGTGCCAGCAGTCAAACTAGCACAGATACGCAGTATTTT.

This clone was observed a handful of times. The chain recombines TRBV6-1 with TRBJ2-7; D is possibly TRBD1 (5 bases). The CDR3 is 15 residues long. V lost 3 bases and J lost 3, with 15 bases in between. CDR1 and CDR2 (germline): MNHNS, SASEGT. Here the CDR3 DNA reads TGTGCCAGCAGTGAGGGGCCGACAGCGATCTACGAGCAGTACTTC. It codes for CASSEGPTAIYEQYF.

The chain couples TRBV9 to TRBJ1-6; D is possibly TRBD1 (5 bases). Deletions cut 4 bases from V and 5 bases from J, with 13 bases between. The CDR3 contains 15 residues. CDR1 and CDR2 from the germline V gene are SGDLS and YYNGEE. The CDR3 DNA reads as TGTGCCAGCAGCCAAGGAACAGGCAATAATTCACCCCTCCACTTT. Amino acid sequence: CASSQGTGNNSPLHF.

The rearrangement joins TRBV30 to TRBJ2-2; a weak D match, TRBD1 (5 bases). CDR3 size: 12 residues. The V gene's germline CDR1 is GTSNPN and CDR2 SVGIG (reference sequence). The V gene lost 1 base and the J gene lost 7 bases, with 7 bases spanning the gap. The CDR3 loop reads CAWSAGFGELFF. CDR3 DNA: TGTGCCTGGAGTGCAGGGTTCGGGGAGCTGTTTTTT.